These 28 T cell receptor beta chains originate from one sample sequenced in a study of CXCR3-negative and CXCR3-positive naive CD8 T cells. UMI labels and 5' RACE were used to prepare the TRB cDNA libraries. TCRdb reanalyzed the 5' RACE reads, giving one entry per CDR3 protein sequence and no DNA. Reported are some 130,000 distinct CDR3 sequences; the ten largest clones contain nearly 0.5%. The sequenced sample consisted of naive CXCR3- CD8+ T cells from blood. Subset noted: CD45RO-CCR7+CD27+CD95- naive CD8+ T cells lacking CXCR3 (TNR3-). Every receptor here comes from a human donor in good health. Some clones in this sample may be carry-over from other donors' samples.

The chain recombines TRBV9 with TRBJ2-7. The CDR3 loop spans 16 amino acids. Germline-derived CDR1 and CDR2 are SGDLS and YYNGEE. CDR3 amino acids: CASSVGASVGIYEQYF.

CDR3 sequence reads: CASTPLSSGYNEQFF. The chain combines TRBV28 with TRBJ2-1; TCRdb picks TRBD1, but there is no DNA to check that call. The V gene's germline CDR1 is MDHEN and CDR2 SYDVKM. This CDR3 region has 15 residues.

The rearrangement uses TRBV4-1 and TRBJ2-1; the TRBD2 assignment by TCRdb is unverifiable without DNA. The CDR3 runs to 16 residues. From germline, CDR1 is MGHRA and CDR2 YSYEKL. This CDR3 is CASSQEVADNYNEQFF.

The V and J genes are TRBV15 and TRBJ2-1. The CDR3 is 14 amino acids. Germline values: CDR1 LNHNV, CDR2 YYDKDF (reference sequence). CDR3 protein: CATSPKSSYNEQFF.

The CDR3 is CASSVGMNTEAFF. This chain connects TRBV9 to TRBJ1-1. The germline V gene encodes CDR1 SGDLS and CDR2 YYNGEE. The CDR3 extends over 13 amino acids.

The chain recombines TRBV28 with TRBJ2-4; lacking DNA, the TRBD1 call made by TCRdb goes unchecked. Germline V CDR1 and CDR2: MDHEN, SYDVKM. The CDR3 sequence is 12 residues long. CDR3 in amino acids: CASRTGPNIQYF.

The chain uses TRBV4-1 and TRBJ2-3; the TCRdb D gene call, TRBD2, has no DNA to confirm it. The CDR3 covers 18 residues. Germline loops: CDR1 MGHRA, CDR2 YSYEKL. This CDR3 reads CASSQPPGGTPLHNTQYF.

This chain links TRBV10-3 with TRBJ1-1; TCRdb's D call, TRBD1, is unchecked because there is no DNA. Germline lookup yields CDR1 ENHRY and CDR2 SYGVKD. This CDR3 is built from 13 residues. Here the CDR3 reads CAIARTLNTEAFF.

CDR3 amino acids: CASSSHPEPAYEQYF. The chain employs TRBV7-2 and TRBJ2-7; as DNA is missing, the TRBD2 call by TCRdb cannot be tested. Germline assignment: CDR1 SGHTA and CDR2 FQGNSA. The CDR3 is made up of 15 amino acids. Full variable domain (outside the CDR3, taken from reference TRBV7-2 and TRBJ2-7): GAGVSQSPSNKVTEKGKDVELRCDPISGHTALYWYRQSLGQGLEFLIYFQGNSAPDKSGLPSDRFSAERTGGSVSTLTIQRTQQEDSAVYLCASSSHPEPAYEQYFGPGTRLTVT.

The CDR3 reads CSVEFFVGEQYF. The chain joins TRBV29-1 to TRBJ2-7. The CDR3 extends over 12 amino acids. Germline CDR1 is SQVTM and CDR2 is ANQGSEA.

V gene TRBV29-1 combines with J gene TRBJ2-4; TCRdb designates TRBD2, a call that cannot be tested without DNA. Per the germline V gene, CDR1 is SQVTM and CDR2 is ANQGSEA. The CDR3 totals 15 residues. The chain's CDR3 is CSVGGSGVTKNIQYF.

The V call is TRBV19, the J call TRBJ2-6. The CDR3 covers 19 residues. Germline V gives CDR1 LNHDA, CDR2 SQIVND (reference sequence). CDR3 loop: CASSIDKEPTTSGANVLTF. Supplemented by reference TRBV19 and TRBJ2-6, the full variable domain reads DGGITQSPKYLFRKEGQNVTLSCEQNLNHDAMYWYRQDPGQGLRLIYYSQIVNDFQKGDIAEGYSVSREKKESFPLTVTSAQKNPTAFYLCASSIDKEPTTSGANVLTFGAGSRLTVL.

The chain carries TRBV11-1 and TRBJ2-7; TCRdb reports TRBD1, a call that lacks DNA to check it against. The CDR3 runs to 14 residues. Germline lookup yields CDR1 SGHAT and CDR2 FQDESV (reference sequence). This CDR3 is CASSLTGPLHEQYF.

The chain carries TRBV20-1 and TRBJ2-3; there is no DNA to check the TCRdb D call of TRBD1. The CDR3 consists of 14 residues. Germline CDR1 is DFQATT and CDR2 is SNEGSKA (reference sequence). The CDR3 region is CSAGDRQCTDTQYF.

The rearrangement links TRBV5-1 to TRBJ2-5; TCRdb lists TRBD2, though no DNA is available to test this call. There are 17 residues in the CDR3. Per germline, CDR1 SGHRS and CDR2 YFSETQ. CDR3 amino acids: CASSLDLQLAGLETQYF.

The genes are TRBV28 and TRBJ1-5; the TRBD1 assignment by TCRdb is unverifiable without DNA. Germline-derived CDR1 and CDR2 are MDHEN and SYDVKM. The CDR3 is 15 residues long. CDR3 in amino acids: CASSFGTGWDQPQHF. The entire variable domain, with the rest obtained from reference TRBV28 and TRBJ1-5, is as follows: DVKVTQSSRYLVKRTGEKVFLECVQDMDHENMFWYRQDPGLGLRLIYFSYDVKMKEKGDIPEGYSVSREKKERFSLILESASTNQTSMYLCASSFGTGWDQPQHFGDGTRLSIL.

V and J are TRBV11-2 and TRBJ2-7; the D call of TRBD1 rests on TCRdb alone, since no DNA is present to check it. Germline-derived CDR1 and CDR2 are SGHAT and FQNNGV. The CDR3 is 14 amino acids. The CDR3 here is CASSPWDRGGEQYF.

CDR3 region: CASSLARLAAYNEQFF. The rearrangement links TRBV7-8 to TRBJ2-1. The CDR3 length is 16 residues. Germline V gene lookup returns CDR1 SGHVS and CDR2 FQNEAQ.

CDR3 sequence reads: CASSLYNSGGYNEQSF. The V call is TRBV5-1, the J call TRBJ2-1; TCRdb reports TRBD2, a call that lacks DNA to check it against. This CDR3 is built from 16 residues. Germline CDR1 reads SGHRS; CDR2 reads YFSETQ.

CDR3 loop: CASSLGSGRAEFF. The gene calls are TRBV28 and TRBJ2-1; TCRdb designates TRBD2, a call that cannot be tested without DNA. The CDR3 runs 13 residues. Germline V gives CDR1 MDHEN, CDR2 SYDVKM.

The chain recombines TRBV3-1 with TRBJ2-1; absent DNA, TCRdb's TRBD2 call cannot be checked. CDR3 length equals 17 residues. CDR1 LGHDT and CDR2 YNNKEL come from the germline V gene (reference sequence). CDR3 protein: CASSQEKGTSGIPEQFF.

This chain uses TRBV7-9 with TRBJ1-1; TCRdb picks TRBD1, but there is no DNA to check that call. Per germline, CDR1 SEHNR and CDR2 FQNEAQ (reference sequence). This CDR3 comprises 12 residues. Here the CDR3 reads CASSRGDTEAFF.

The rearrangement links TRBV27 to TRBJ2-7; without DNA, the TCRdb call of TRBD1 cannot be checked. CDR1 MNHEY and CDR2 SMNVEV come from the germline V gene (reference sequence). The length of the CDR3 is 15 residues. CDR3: CASSYLRQGQGEQYF.

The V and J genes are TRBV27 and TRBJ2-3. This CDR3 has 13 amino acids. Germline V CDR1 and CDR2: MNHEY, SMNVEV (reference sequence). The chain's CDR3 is CASSFSSTDTQYF.

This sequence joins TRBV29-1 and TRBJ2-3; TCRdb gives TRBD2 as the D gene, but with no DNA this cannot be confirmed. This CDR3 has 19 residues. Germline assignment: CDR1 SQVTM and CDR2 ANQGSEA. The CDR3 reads CSVNLGGLAAQGSTDTQYF.

CDR3 amino acids: CASSDLPYSGANTGELFF. The chain has TRBV10-1 and TRBJ2-2; the TRBD2 assignment by TCRdb is unverifiable without DNA. The CDR3 is 18 residues long. Germline V gene data show CDR1 as WNHNN and CDR2 as SYGVQD (reference sequence).

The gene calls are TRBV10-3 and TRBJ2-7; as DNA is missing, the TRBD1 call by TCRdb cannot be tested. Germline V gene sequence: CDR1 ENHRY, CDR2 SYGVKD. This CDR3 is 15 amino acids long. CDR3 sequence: CAISVSSRGGDEQYF.

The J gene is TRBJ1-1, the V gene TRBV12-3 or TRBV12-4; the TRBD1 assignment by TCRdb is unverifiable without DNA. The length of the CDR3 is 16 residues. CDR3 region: CASSLGQPLRSTEAFF.